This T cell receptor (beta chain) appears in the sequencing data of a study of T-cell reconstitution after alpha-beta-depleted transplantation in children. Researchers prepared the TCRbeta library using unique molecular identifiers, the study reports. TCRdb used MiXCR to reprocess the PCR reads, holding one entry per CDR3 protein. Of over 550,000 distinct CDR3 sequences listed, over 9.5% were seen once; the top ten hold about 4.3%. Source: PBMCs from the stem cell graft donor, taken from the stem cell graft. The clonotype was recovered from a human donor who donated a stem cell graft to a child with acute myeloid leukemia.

The CDR3 region has the DNA TGTGCCAGCAGCTTAGGCGGAATAACCTACGAGCAGTACTTC. Translation: CASSLGGITYEQYF. V usage is TRBV7-2 and J usage is TRBJ2-7; D uncertain. The CDR3 loop spans 14 amino acids. V lost 1 base and J 2 bases, leaving 9 bases between the germline ends. The germline V gene has CDR1 SGHTA and CDR2 FQGNSA.